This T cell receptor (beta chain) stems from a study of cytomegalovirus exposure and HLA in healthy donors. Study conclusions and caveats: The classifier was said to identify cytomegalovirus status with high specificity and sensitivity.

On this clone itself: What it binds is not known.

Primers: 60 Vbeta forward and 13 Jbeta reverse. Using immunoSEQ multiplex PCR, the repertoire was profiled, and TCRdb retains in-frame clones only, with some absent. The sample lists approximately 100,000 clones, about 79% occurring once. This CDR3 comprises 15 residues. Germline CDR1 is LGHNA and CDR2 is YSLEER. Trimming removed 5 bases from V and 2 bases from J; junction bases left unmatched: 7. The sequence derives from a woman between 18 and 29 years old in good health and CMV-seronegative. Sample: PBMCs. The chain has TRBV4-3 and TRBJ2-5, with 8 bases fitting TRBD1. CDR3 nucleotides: TGCGCCAGCAGCTACATACAGGGGGGACAAGAGACCCAGTACTTC. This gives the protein CASSYIQGGQETQYF.